This entry describes one T cell receptor beta chain. Its antigen remains unidentified. The source of the sample is a study of OX40 agonist ivuxolimab in advanced cancers. General study findings and limits: At 0.1 to 3.0 mg/kg and by week 6, clonal expansion occurred in CD4+ and CD8+ blood T cells.

Germline values: CDR1 MNHEY, CDR2 SVGAGI. Trimming removed 6 bases from V and 0 bases from J; junction bases left unmatched: 8. The CDR3 sequence is 15 residues long. The repertoire was sequenced with immunoSEQ multiplex PCR; TCRdb's copy has only in-frame clones and lacks some. The sample has 22,000 or so clones, 77% seen once; the top ten hold approximately 16%. The clonotype comes from an adult with an advanced solid tumor such as melanoma, head and neck, liver or kidney cancer. The V gene is TRBV6-5, the J gene TRBJ2-7, with 7 bases identical to TRBD1. This specimen was CD4+ or CD8+ T cells sorted from blood, taken in a trial of the OX40 agonist ivuxolimab. The CDR3 DNA is TGTGCCAGCAGGGTGAGACAGGGTAACTCCTACGAGCAGTACTTC. This codes for CASRVRQGNSYEQYF.